Listed below are T cell receptor beta chains from one sample, sequenced in a study of blood T cell repertoires in COVID-19. The protocol was immunoSEQ multiplex PCR, while the TCRdb copy is restricted to in-frame clones and leaves out a portion. Here the sample spans roughly 180,000 clones, 94% being singletons. The specimen sequenced was peripheral blood. All receptors derive from a man younger than 40 with COVID-19, enrolled during active disease. Both conserved end residues are part of each CDR3. Fields, in order: clone size, D gene, V gene, J gene, CDR3 protein, CDR3 DNA. D genes are given only for firm matches. Clone size, where shown, is once, few, many, or a class for clones that have expanded.

>NA|NA|TRBV7-3|TRBJ2-3
CASSLGADSSTDTQYF
TGTGCCAGCAGCTTAGGGGCAGATTCTAGCACAGATACGCAGTATTTT
>NA|NA|TRBV29-1|TRBJ2-1
CSVEEGQGRYNEQFF
TGCAGCGTTGAAGAGGGGCAGGGAAGGTACAATGAGCAGTTCTTC
>NA|TRBD1|TRBV10-3|TRBJ2-3
CAVQGVGDTQYF
TGTGCCGTACAGGGGGTCGGAGATACGCAGTATTTT
>NA|NA|TRBV27|TRBJ2-5
CASSRWDFQETQYF
TGTGCCAGCAGTCGCTGGGACTTCCAAGAGACCCAGTACTTC
>NA|NA|TRBV7-9|TRBJ1-2
CASSLVVSGLSGYTF
TGTGCCAGCAGCTTAGTTGTGTCAGGGCTGAGTGGCTACACCTTC
>NA|TRBD2|TRBV3-1/TRBV3-2|TRBJ2-1
CASSQVGGRRNEQFF
TGTGCCAGCAGCCAAGTTGGCGGGAGGAGAAATGAGCAGTTCTTC
>NA|NA|TRBV7-9|TRBJ1-5
CASSLDGNQPQHF
TGTGCCAGCAGCCTTGACGGGAATCAGCCCCAGCATTTT
>NA|TRBD2|TRBV9|TRBJ2-4
CASSVSGVGKNIQYF
TGTGCCAGCAGCGTCAGCGGGGTTGGCAAAAACATTCAGTACTTC
>NA|TRBD1|TRBV15|TRBJ1-1
CATSRVTGWTGEAFF
TGTGCCACCAGCAGAGTAACTGGCTGGACAGGCGAAGCTTTCTTT
>NA|NA|TRBV19|TRBJ1-5
CASSIVPGRGNQPQHF
TGTGCCAGTAGTATAGTCCCGGGAAGGGGCAATCAGCCCCAGCATTTT
>NA|NA|TRBV29-1|TRBJ1-1
CSAHKAGHTEAFF
TGCAGCGCCCACAAGGCGGGGCACACTGAAGCTTTCTTT
>NA|NA|TRBV11-2|TRBJ1-2
CASSYQGNYGYTF
TGTGCCAGCAGTTATCAGGGTAACTATGGCTACACCTTC
>NA|NA|TRBV27|TRBJ1-1
CASSLGQENTEAFF
TGTGCCAGCAGTTTAGGACAAGAGAACACTGAAGCTTTCTTT
>NA|TRBD2|TRBV18|TRBJ2-6
CASSARGGAIAGANVLTF
TGTGCCAGCTCGGCCCGGGGGGGGGCGATCGCTGGGGCCAACGTCCTGACTTTC
>NA|NA|TRBV12-3/TRBV12-4|TRBJ1-1
CASRGTGTEAFF
TGTGCCAGCAGGGGAACCGGGACAGAAGCTTTCTTT
>NA|TRBD1|TRBV3-1/TRBV3-2|TRBJ2-5
CASSQDGTGWQTQYF
TGTGCCAGCAGCCAAGACGGGACAGGGTGGCAGACCCAGTACTTC
>NA|TRBD1|TRBV3-1/TRBV3-2|TRBJ1-3
CASSGRDSHSGNTIYF
TGTGCCAGCAGCGGACGGGACAGTCACTCTGGAAACACCATATATTTT
>NA|NA|TRBV18|TRBJ1-5
CASSPSSYSNQPQHF
TGTGCCAGCTCACCATCCAGTTATAGCAATCAGCCCCAGCATTTT
>NA|NA|TRBV4-2|TRBJ1-6
CASSQDKYSPLHF
TGTGCCAGCAGCCAAGATAAATATTCACCCCTCCACTTT
>once|NA|TRBV30|TRBJ1-4
CAWSLQADEKLFF
TGTGCCTGGAGTTTGCAGGCTGATGAAAAACTGTTTTTT
>NA|TRBD2|TRBV20-1|TRBJ2-5
CSASPSGGYQETQYF
TGCAGTGCTAGTCCTAGCGGGGGATACCAAGAGACCCAGTACTTC
>NA|NA|TRBV29-1|TRBJ1-1
CSVEVSTTEAFF
TGCAGCGTTGAAGTCAGTACCACTGAAGCTTTCTTT
>NA|NA|TRBV19|TRBJ1-5
CASSLEGNSNQPQHF
TGTGCCAGTAGCCTCGAGGGCAATAGCAATCAGCCCCAGCATTTT
>NA|NA|TRBV10-2|TRBJ1-3
CASNTGERAGNTIYF
TGCGCCAGCAATACCGGGGAAAGGGCTGGAAACACCATATATTTT
>NA|TRBD2|TRBV3-1/TRBV3-2|TRBJ2-5
CASSRPGLEQTQYF
TGTGCCAGCAGCCGTCCGGGACTAGAGCAGACCCAGTACTTC
>NA|TRBD1|TRBV25-1|TRBJ2-7
CASSDPRDRGVVHEQYF
TGTGCCAGCAGTGACCCTCGAGACAGGGGAGTCGTCCACGAGCAGTACTTC
>NA|NA|TRBV14|TRBJ1-4
CASSQWAGLTTNEKLFF
TGTGCCAGCAGCCAATGGGCAGGATTAACAACTAATGAAAAACTGTTTTTT
>NA|TRBD1|TRBV5-4|TRBJ2-7
CASSDRDRGREQYF
TGTGCCAGCAGCGACCGGGACAGGGGGCGCGAGCAGTACTTC
>NA|NA|TRBV5-6|TRBJ2-7
CASSAVTQGFFPYEQYF
TGTGCCAGCAGCGCAGTCACTCAGGGGTTCTTCCCCTACGAGCAGTACTTC
>once|TRBD1|TRBV5-1|TRBJ1-1
CASSDGQGVSEAFF
TGCGCCAGCAGCGATGGACAGGGGGTTTCTGAAGCTTTCTTT
>NA|NA|TRBV9|TRBJ2-3
CASSAGSGSTDTQYF
TGTGCCAGCAGCGCGGGTTCGGGTAGCACAGATACGCAGTATTTT
>NA|NA|TRBV2|TRBJ1-1
CASSGGFTGGEAFF
TGTGCCAGCAGTGGTGGGTTTACAGGCGGTGAAGCTTTCTTT
>NA|TRBD2|TRBV12-5|TRBJ2-1
CASGRVELAGLYNEQFF
TGTGCTAGTGGCCGGGTGGAACTAGCGGGACTCTACAATGAGCAGTTCTTC
>NA|TRBD2|TRBV5-1|TRBJ2-1
CASSFDLGGNLGRFF
TGCGCCAGCAGCTTTGACCTCGGGGGGAACCTCGGTCGGTTCTTC
>NA|TRBD1|TRBV5-1|TRBJ1-3
CASSVSQGALSGNTIYF
TGCGCCAGCAGCGTCTCACAGGGGGCCCTCTCTGGAAACACCATATATTTT
>NA|NA|TRBV7-9|TRBJ1-2
CASSLSGGVHGYTF
TGTGCCAGCAGCTTAAGTGGAGGGGTTCATGGCTACACCTTC
>NA|NA|TRBV12-2|TRBJ1-2
CASRSRANYGYTF
TGTGCAAGTCGCTCCAGGGCTAACTATGGCTACACCTTC
>NA|TRBD2|TRBV12-5|TRBJ2-2
CASGFPGTSGGFVTGELFF
TGTGCTAGTGGATTTCCAGGGACTAGCGGGGGGTTTGTCACCGGGGAGCTGTTTTTT
>NA|TRBD2|TRBV10-3|TRBJ2-7
CAISAWDSGAYEQYF
TGTGCCATCAGTGCCTGGGATAGCGGGGCATACGAGCAGTACTTC
>NA|TRBD2|TRBV9|TRBJ2-3
CASSFYTGGSTDTQYF
TGTGCCAGCAGCTTTTACACGGGGGGGAGCACAGATACGCAGTATTTT
>NA|TRBD1|TRBV5-1|TRBJ2-2
CASSLGGQGAGELFF
TGCGCCAGCAGCTTGGGCGGACAGGGGGCCGGGGAGCTGTTTTTT
>NA|TRBD1|TRBV3-1/TRBV3-2|TRBJ1-2
CASSQDRGHNGYTF
TGTGCCAGCAGCCAAGACAGGGGGCACAATGGCTACACCTTC
>NA|NA|TRBV2|TRBJ1-1
CASSPMGGESTEAFF
TGTGCCAGCAGTCCCATGGGGGGTGAAAGTACTGAAGCTTTCTTT
>NA|TRBD1|TRBV13|TRBJ1-2
CASSKGQPLYGYTF
TGTGCCAGCAGCAAGGGACAGCCTCTCTATGGCTACACCTTC
>NA|TRBD2|TRBV11-2|TRBJ2-5
CASSSLTSGGHSGETQYF
TGTGCCAGCAGCTCCCTGACTAGCGGGGGCCACTCCGGGGAGACCCAGTACTTC
>once|TRBD1|TRBV19|TRBJ2-7
CASSSGQGAYEQYF
TGTGCCAGTAGCAGTGGACAGGGGGCCTACGAGCAGTACTTC
>few|TRBD1|TRBV28|TRBJ1-5
CASRTAGGLEQPQHF
TGTGCCAGCAGGACTGCAGGGGGTCTCGAACAGCCCCAGCATTTT
>NA|NA|TRBV12-3/TRBV12-4|TRBJ2-5
CASSARQVTYF
TGTGCCAGCAGTGCCCGACAAGTAACGTACTTC
>NA|NA|TRBV7-9|TRBJ2-2
CASSAGTLDTGELFF
TGTGCCAGCAGCGCAGGGACACTTGACACCGGGGAGCTGTTTTTT
>NA|NA|TRBV6-5|TRBJ1-1
CASSPGGRTEAFF
TGTGCCAGCAGTCCCGGGGGGCGGACTGAAGCTTTCTTT
>few|TRBD1|TRBV29-1|TRBJ2-7
CSASDRGSYEQYF
TGCAGCGCCTCGGACAGGGGTTCCTACGAGCAGTACTTC
>NA|TRBD1|TRBV11-2|TRBJ2-7
CASDNSRDRDKYFSYEQYF
TGTGCCAGCGACAACTCCCGGGACAGGGATAAATATTTCTCCTACGAGCAGTACTTC
>NA|NA|TRBV4-1|TRBJ2-4
CASSQEQMAKNIQYF
TGCGCCAGCAGCCAAGAACAGATGGCCAAAAACATTCAGTACTTC
>NA|TRBD1|TRBV15|TRBJ2-5
CATSRGQGQDQETQYF
TGTGCCACCAGCAGAGGGCAGGGACAGGACCAAGAGACCCAGTACTTC
>NA|TRBD1|TRBV6-1|TRBJ1-2
CASSEWRQGMGKMNYGYTF
TGTGCCAGCAGTGAGTGGCGACAGGGGATGGGGAAGATGAACTATGGCTACACCTTC
>NA|TRBD2|TRBV3-1/TRBV3-2|TRBJ2-7
CASSPRGSSGGTYEQYF
TGTGCCAGCAGCCCCCGGGGGAGCAGCGGGGGGACCTACGAGCAGTACTTC
>NA|TRBD1|TRBV7-2|TRBJ2-7
CASSPPGTAYEQYF
TGTGCCAGCAGCCCACCCGGGACAGCCTACGAGCAGTACTTC
>NA|NA|TRBV15|TRBJ2-7
CATSRDPTGPHEQYF
TGTGCCACCAGCAGAGATCCGACAGGCCCCCACGAGCAGTACTTC
>once|TRBD2|TRBV5-1|TRBJ2-3
CASSVPTSGGEDTQYF
TGCGCCAGCAGCGTCCCGACTAGCGGGGGGGAAGATACGCAGTATTTT
>NA|NA|TRBV7-9|TRBJ2-5
CASSARDQETQYF
TGTGCCAGCAGCGCCCGGGATCAAGAGACCCAGTACTTC